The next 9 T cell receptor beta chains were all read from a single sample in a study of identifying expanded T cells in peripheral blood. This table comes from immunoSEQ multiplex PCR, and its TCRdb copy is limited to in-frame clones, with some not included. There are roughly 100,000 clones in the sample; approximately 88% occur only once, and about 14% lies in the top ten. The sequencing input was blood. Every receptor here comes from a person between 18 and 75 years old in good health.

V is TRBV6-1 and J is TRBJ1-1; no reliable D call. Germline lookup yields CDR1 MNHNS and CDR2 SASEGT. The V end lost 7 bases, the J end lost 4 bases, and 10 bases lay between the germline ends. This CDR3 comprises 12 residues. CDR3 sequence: CASTEAFTEAFF. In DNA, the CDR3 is TGTGCCAGCACGGAAGCCTTCACTGAAGCTTTCTTT.

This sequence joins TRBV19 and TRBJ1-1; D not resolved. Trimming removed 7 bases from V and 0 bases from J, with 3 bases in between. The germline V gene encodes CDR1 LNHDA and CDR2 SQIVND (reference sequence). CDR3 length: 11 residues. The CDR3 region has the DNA TGTGCCAGTAAATTGAACACTGAAGCTTTCTTT. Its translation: CASKLNTEAFF.

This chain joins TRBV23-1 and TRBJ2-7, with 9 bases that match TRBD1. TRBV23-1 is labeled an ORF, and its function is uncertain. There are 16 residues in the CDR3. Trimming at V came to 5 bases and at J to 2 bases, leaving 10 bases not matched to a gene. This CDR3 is CASSSRRDRVTYEQYF. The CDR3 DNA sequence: TGCGCCAGCAGTTCCCGCAGGGACAGGGTAACCTACGAGCAGTACTTC.

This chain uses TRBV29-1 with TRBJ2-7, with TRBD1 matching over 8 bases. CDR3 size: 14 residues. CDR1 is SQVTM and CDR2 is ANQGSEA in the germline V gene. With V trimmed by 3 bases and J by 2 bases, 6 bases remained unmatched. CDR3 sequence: CSVEGPGQAYEQYF. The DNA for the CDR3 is TGCAGCGTTGAGGGACCGGGACAGGCCTACGAGCAGTACTTC.

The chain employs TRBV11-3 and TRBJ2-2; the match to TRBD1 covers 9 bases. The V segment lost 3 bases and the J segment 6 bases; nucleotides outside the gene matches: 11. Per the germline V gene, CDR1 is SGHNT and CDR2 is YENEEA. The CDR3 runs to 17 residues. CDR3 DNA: TGTGCCAGCAGCTTGGCTGGGACAGGGTTTTATGCCGGGGAGCTGTTTTTT. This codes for CASSLAGTGFYAGELFF.

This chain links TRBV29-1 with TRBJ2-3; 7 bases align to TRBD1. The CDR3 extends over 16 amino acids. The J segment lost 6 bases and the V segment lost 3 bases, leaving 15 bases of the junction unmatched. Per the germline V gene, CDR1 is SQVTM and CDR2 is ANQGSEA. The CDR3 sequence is CSVDGVRGRVVDTQYF. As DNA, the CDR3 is TGCAGCGTTGACGGGGTAAGGGGGCGCGTAGTCGATACGCAGTATTTT.

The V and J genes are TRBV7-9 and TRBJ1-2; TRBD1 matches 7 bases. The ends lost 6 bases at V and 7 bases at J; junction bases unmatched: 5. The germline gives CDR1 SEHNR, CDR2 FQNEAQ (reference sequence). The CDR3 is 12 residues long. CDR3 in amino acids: CASSRGRRGYTF. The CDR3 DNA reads TGTGCCAGCAGTAGGGGGCGGCGTGGCTACACCTTC. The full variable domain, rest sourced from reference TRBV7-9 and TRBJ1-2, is DTGVSQNPRHKITKRGQNVTFRCDPISEHNRLYWYRQTLGQGPEFLTYFQNEAQLEKSRLLSDRFSAERPKGSFSTLEIQRTEQGDSAMYLCASSRGRRGYTFGSGTRLTVV.

CDR3 protein: CAWSSQGGTEAFF. The CDR3 bases are TGTGCCTGGAGTTCACAGGGAGGCACTGAAGCTTTCTTT. The rearrangement uses TRBV30 and TRBJ1-1; a weak D match, TRBD1 (6 bases). Trimming removed 2 bases at V and 4 bases at J, with 11 bases between. Germline V lookup: CDR1 GTSNPN, CDR2 SVGIG (reference sequence). This CDR3 comprises 13 residues.

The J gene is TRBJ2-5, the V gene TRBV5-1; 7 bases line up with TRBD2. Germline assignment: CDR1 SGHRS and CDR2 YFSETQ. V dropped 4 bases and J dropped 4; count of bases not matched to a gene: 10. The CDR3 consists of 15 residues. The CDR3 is CASSARLAVRETQYF. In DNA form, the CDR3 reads TGCGCCAGCAGCGCGCGCCTAGCGGTCAGAGAGACCCAGTACTTC.